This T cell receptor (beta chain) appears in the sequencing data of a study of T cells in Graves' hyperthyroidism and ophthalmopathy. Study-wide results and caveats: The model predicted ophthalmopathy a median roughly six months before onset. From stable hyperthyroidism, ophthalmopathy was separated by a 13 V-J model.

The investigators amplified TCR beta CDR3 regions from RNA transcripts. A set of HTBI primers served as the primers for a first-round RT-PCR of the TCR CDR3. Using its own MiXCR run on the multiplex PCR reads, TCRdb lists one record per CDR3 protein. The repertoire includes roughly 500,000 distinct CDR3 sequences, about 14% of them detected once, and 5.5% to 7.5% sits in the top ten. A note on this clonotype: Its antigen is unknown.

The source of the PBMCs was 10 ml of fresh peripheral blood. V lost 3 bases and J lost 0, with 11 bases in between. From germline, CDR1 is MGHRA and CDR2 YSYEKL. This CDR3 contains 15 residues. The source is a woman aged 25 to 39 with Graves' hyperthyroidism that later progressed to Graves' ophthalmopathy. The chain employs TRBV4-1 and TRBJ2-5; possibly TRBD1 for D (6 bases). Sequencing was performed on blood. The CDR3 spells CASSQTRDNQETQYF. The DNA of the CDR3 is TGCGCCAGCAGCCAGACCCGGGACAACCAAGAGACCCAGTACTTC.